The 22 T cell receptor beta chains listed next were all sequenced from one sample in a study of OX40 agonist ivuxolimab in advanced cancers. This table comes from immunoSEQ multiplex PCR, and its TCRdb copy is limited to in-frame clones, with some not included. Of around 66,000 clones listed, 87% are singletons. Sequencing used CD4+ or CD8+ T cells sorted from blood, obtained in a trial of the OX40 agonist ivuxolimab. The source is an adult with an advanced solid tumor such as melanoma, head and neck, liver or kidney cancer.

The chain couples TRBV6-5 to TRBJ1-1, with D possibly matching TRBD1 (5 bases). Germline V gene data show CDR1 as MNHEY and CDR2 as SVGAGI. V lost 9 bases, J lost 2 bases, and 13 bases lay in between. The CDR3 covers 13 residues. The CDR3 sequence is CASGGSGNTEAFF. The CDR3 DNA reads TGTGCCAGTGGGGGTTCGGGTAACACTGAAGCTTTCTTT.

The chain has TRBV12-5 and TRBJ2-3; the D gene is possibly TRBD2 (7 bases). The ends were cut back, 5 bases at V and 4 bases at J, with 16 bases in the middle. Germline CDR1 and CDR2: LGHNT and FRNRAP. This CDR3 is 15 amino acids long. The CDR3 loop is CASGPVGGGSDTQYF. In nucleotides, the CDR3 is TGTGCTAGTGGTCCCGTGGGGGGGGGCTCAGATACGCAGTATTTT.

V is TRBV5-1 and J is TRBJ2-7; D gene uncertain. CDR1 is SGHRS and CDR2 is YFSETQ in the germline V gene. The CDR3 has 14 amino acids. V shed 0 bases and J shed 1 base, with 8 bases lying between them. The CDR3 DNA is TGCGCCAGCAGCTTGGATTACTCTTCCTACGAGCAGTACTTC. It encodes CASSLDYSSYEQYF.

J is TRBJ1-2 and V is TRBV20-1; D is possibly TRBD1 (5 bases). The CDR3 extends over 10 amino acids. V lost 6 bases to trimming and J lost 9 bases, with 11 bases between them. Germline CDR1 DFQATT, CDR2 SNEGSKA (reference sequence). The CDR3 here is CSAAGLSYTF. CDR3 coding DNA: TGCAGTGCGGCAGGGTTGAGCTACACCTTC.

This chain connects TRBV5-8 to TRBJ1-5; possibly TRBD1 for D (6 bases). With 1 base removed from V and 4 bases from J, the gap between germline ends came to 18 bases. This CDR3 has 17 amino acids. The germline V gene has CDR1 SGHTS and CDR2 YDEGEE. The CDR3 reads CASSLPGGRGRNQPQHF. The CDR3 nucleotides read TGTGCCAGCAGCTTGCCCGGGGGGCGGGGCAGGAATCAGCCCCAGCATTTT.

This chain uses TRBV19 with TRBJ2-3; TRBD1 agrees at 7 bases. There are 16 residues in the CDR3. Germline assignment: CDR1 LNHDA and CDR2 SQIVND (reference sequence). V dropped 4 bases and J dropped 3; count of bases not matched to a gene: 10. CDR3 nucleotide sequence: TGTGCCAGTAGTAGAAGTAGGGGGCAGGGGACAGATACGCAGTATTTT. Protein product: CASSRSRGQGTDTQYF.

V usage is TRBV6-1 and J usage is TRBJ1-6, with D perhaps matching TRBD1 (5 bases). V was pared by 4 bases and J by 0 bases, with 13 bases between. The germline V gene has CDR1 MNHNS and CDR2 SASEGT. The CDR3 covers 17 residues. CDR3 in DNA: TGTGCCAGCAGTGCGGGGGGAATTAGCTCCTATAATTCACCCCTCCACTTT. This gives the protein CASSAGGISSYNSPLHF.

The chain employs TRBV7-2 and TRBJ1-5, with 8 bases matching TRBD1. V trimming: 3 bases; J trimming: 6 bases; junction bases outside the gene matches: 7. Germline CDR1 reads SGHTA; CDR2 reads FQGNSA. The CDR3 covers 15 residues. This CDR3 reads CASSFEGQGAQPQHF. CDR3 DNA sequence: TGTGCCAGCAGCTTTGAAGGTCAGGGGGCTCAGCCCCAGCATTTT.

Only a few counts were recorded for this clone. V gene TRBV5-4 combines with J gene TRBJ2-7, with D uncertain. The V and J ends lost 0 bases and 5 bases respectively, with 6 bases between them. The germline CDR1 and CDR2 sequences are SGHNT and YYREEE (reference sequence). The CDR3 contains 12 residues. This CDR3 is CASSLALDEQYF. The CDR3 DNA follows: TGTGCCAGCAGCTTGGCCCTCGACGAGCAGTACTTC.

J is TRBJ1-2 and V is TRBV7-8; TRBD1 matches 9 bases. The junction had 11 bases not matched to a gene; V was cut back by 8 bases and J by 4 bases. CDR3 length: 15 amino acids. Per germline, CDR1 SGHVS and CDR2 FQNEAQ. In DNA, the CDR3 is TGTGCCAGCTACCAAGGGGACAGGGTTAGCTATGGCTACACCTTC. The encoded protein is CASYQGDRVSYGYTF.

Comment on this clone: This specimen includes other DNA sequences encoding the same CDR3. The rearrangement links TRBV10-3 to TRBJ2-6, with D perhaps given as TRBD1 or TRBD2 (5 bases each). The germline V gene encodes CDR1 ENHRY and CDR2 SYGVKD. V lost 4 bases and J 3 bases, leaving 16 bases between the germline ends. The CDR3 sequence is 17 residues long. CDR3 DNA sequence: TGTGCCATCAGTGGCACGCTCGGGACGTATGGGGCCAACGTCCTGACTTTC. Translation: CAISGTLGTYGANVLTF.

The J gene is TRBJ1-1, the V gene TRBV6-5, with TRBD1 identical over 9 bases. Trimming took 2 bases from V and 4 from J; bases not matched to a gene: 2. Germline V gives CDR1 MNHEY, CDR2 SVGAGI. The CDR3 loop spans 14 amino acids. The CDR3 protein is CASSYGTGPTEAFF. CDR3 DNA sequence: TGTGCCAGCAGTTACGGGACAGGGCCCACTGAAGCTTTCTTT.

This clone was counted a single time. The V call is TRBV6-1, the J call TRBJ2-1, with D possibly being TRBD2 (5 bases). Germline CDR1 MNHNS, CDR2 SASEGT. This CDR3 is 13 amino acids long. Trimming removed 4 bases at V and 3 bases at J, with 7 bases between. The CDR3 coding sequence is TGTGCCAGCAGTGGAGGGAACTACAATGAGCAGTTCTTC. Its translation is CASSGGNYNEQFF.

This clone came up once. CDR3 in DNA: TGCGCCAGCAGCTTGGGGGGACAGGACTATGGCTACACCTTC. Amino acids: CASSLGGQDYGYTF. This chain links TRBV5-1 with TRBJ1-2; the match to TRBD1 covers 8 bases. V shed 0 bases, J shed 3 bases, and the junction held 1 base outside the gene matches. The CDR3 spans 14 residues. CDR1 and CDR2 (germline): SGHRS, YFSETQ.

The genes are TRBV19 and TRBJ2-7; TRBD1 aligns across 7 bases. Germline CDR1 reads LNHDA; CDR2 reads SQIVND (reference sequence). J was trimmed by 2 bases and V by 6 bases; bases with no gene match: 4. The CDR3 runs 13 residues. The DNA of the CDR3 is TGTGCCAGTAGCAACCAGGGGGCCTACGAGCAGTACTTC. It specifies CASSNQGAYEQYF.

The rearrangement joins TRBV10-3 to TRBJ2-5; D ambiguous. The DNA end lines up better with TRBJ2-7; the J call may be wrong. The germline V gene encodes CDR1 ENHRY and CDR2 SYGVKD. This CDR3 is built from 14 residues. The CDR3 reads CAISDPPGSYEQYF. The CDR3 DNA is TGTGCCATCAGTGACCCCCCCGGCTCCTACGAGCAGTACTTC.

V and J are TRBV29-1 and TRBJ2-5, with a weak D call TRBD2 (7 bases). With 1 base removed from V and 4 bases from J, the gap between germline ends came to 16 bases. Germline V gives CDR1 SQVTM, CDR2 ANQGSEA. This CDR3 region has 15 residues. The CDR3 protein is CSVEGRGGARETQYF. Written as DNA, the CDR3 is TGCAGCGTTGAAGGGCGTGGGGGGGCTAGAGAGACCCAGTACTTC.

This rearrangement joins TRBV5-4 to TRBJ2-1; D ambiguous. There are 12 residues in the CDR3. CDR1 and CDR2 (germline): SGHNT, YYREEE (reference sequence). The V end lost 4 bases, the J end lost 2 bases, and 4 bases lay between the germline ends. The CDR3 DNA is TGTGCCAGCAGCGGCACCTACAATGAGCAGTTCTTC. Translated, it gives CASSGTYNEQFF.

The chain combines TRBV9 with TRBJ1-4; no clear D. The V end was cut by 3 bases, the J end by 8 bases, with 8 bases between. The germline V gene has CDR1 SGDLS and CDR2 YYNGEE. The CDR3 consists of 12 residues. This chain's CDR3 is CASSASGEKLFF. The CDR3 DNA sequence: TGTGCCAGCAGCGCGTCGGGGGAAAAACTGTTTTTT.

This sequence joins TRBV7-9 and TRBJ2-5; D is ambiguous. Germline values: CDR1 SEHNR, CDR2 FQNEAQ (reference sequence). The CDR3 runs 14 residues. V lost 4 bases to trimming and J lost 5 bases, with 14 bases between them. CDR3: CASSSLVPRETQYF. The DNA of the CDR3 is TGTGCCAGCAGCTCGTTGGTCCCCCGGGAGACCCAGTACTTC.

This clone has a single count. The chain links TRBV6-5 to TRBJ1-3, with D unresolved. The V gene lost 2 bases and the J gene lost 2 bases, with 10 bases spanning the gap. This CDR3 spans 15 amino acids. Germline V gives CDR1 MNHEY, CDR2 SVGAGI. Here the CDR3 DNA reads TGTGCCAGCAGTTACGATGGGGTGACTGGAAACACCATATATTTT. This codes for CASSYDGVTGNTIYF.

This clone was seen just once. J is TRBJ2-3 and V is TRBV10-2; 11 positions agree with TRBD2. J was trimmed by 0 bases and V by 1 base; bases with no gene match: 3. The CDR3 consists of 17 residues. The germline V gene has CDR1 WSHSY and CDR2 SAAADI. The DNA for the CDR3 is TGCGCCAGCAGTGAGTTTCGGACTAGCGGGAGCACAGATACGCAGTATTTT. Its protein product is CASSEFRTSGSTDTQYF.